This T cell receptor (beta chain) was observed in a study of T cells after yellow fever vaccination. The overall study: With SMART-Seq v4 Ultra Low Input, the fractions containing low cell numbers were prepared. Study observations and caveats: Reappearance after the booster was observed for most primary-vaccination clones (roughly 95% CD4, roughly 90% CD8). Contaminants from the bulk population, in the form of abundant clonotypes, could be found in FACS-sorted repertoires.

Trimming shortened V by 4 bases and J by 13 bases, and 10 bases separated the two germline ends. CDR3 length equals 11 residues. 5'RACE template switching added a universal primer site and UMIs to TCR cDNA. Each CDR3 protein gets one entry after TCRdb re-called the 5' RACE reads with MiXCR. The table includes 300,000 to 350,000 distinct CDR3 sequences, roughly 8.3% detected once. About this clonotype itself: Its antigen is as yet unknown.

The TCR originated in a man aged 18 to 35 who received the YFV17D yellow fever vaccine. The V and J genes are TRBV12-3 or TRBV12-4 and TRBJ1-4; no reliable D call. The sample in question was PBMCs, obtained roughly seven weeks after the first yellow fever vaccination. The chain's CDR3 is CASSSRALLFF. CDR3 coding DNA: TGTGCCAGCAGTTCCCGGGCCTTACTGTTTTTT.